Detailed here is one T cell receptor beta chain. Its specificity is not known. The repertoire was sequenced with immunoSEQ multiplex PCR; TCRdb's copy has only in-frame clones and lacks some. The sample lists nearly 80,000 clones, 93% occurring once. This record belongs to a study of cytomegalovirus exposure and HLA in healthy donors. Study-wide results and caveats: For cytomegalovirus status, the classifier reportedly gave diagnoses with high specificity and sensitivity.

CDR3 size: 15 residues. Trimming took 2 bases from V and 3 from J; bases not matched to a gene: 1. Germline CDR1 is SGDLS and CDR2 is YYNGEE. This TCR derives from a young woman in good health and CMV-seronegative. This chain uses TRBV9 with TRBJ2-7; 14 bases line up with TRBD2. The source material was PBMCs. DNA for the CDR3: TGTGCCAGCAGCGTGGGGACTAGCGGGGGCTACGAGCAGTACTTC. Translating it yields CASSVGTSGGYEQYF.